Below, 5 T cell receptor beta chains from the same sample are listed, as sequenced in a study of identical twins listed by TCRdb under 2016. Library preparation was by 5' RACE. TCRdb shows the sequencer as Illumina HiSeq 2000. TCRdb ran its own pipeline on the public reads, namely fastp trimming at Q25 and MiXCR clone calling, and kept in-frame beta chains. Duplicate CDR3 protein sequences are folded into a single record with the most common DNA and genes. This sample is represented by some 600,000 distinct CDR3 sequences; roughly 7.1% of them were singletons. Jointly, the top ten make up 1.5% to 2% of the sample. Another study also made use of these data, one on yellow fever vaccine responses in identical twins.

Sequencing used PBMCs. The receptors were sampled from a woman aged 18 to 35 in good health.

In its sample, this clonotype was seen many times. The chain uses TRBV24-1 and TRBJ2-2, with 7 bases lining up with TRBD1. This CDR3 region has 16 residues. Germline CDR1 KGHDR, CDR2 SFDVKD. The V segment lost 1 base and the J segment 3 bases; nucleotides outside the gene matches: 4. The CDR3 region has the DNA TGTGCCACCAGTGATTTAAACAGGGGTGACACCGGGGAGCTGTTTTTT. This translates into CATSDLNRGDTGELFF.

A few counts support this clonotype. The genes are TRBV12-3 or TRBV12-4 and TRBJ2-3; D gene uncertain. The ends were cut back, 4 bases at V and 1 base at J, with 6 bases in the middle. The CDR3 has 13 residues. The CDR3 DNA is TGTGCCAGCAGTTACCGTCGCACAGATACGCAGTATTTT. Its protein product is CASSYRRTDTQYF.

This rearrangement joins TRBV12-3 or TRBV12-4 to TRBJ1-5; 7 bases align to TRBD1. V lost 3 bases, J lost 0 bases, and 8 bases stayed unmatched. This CDR3 region has 17 residues. The CDR3 region is CASSFGTDPYSNQPQHF. The CDR3 region has the DNA TGTGCCAGCAGTTTCGGGACAGACCCTTATAGCAATCAGCCCCAGCATTTT.

This chain connects TRBV5-1 to TRBJ1-6; D gene ambiguous. V was pared by 0 bases and J by 4 bases, with 11 bases between. The germline gives CDR1 SGHRS, CDR2 YFSETQ. The CDR3 length is 16 residues. The CDR3 spells CASSLGGELYNSPLHF. CDR3 in DNA: TGCGCCAGCAGCTTGGGGGGTGAATTATATAATTCACCCCTCCACTTT.

V gene TRBV7-9 combines with J gene TRBJ1-6; D might be TRBD1 (5 bases). Germline CDR1 reads SEHNR; CDR2 reads FQNEAQ (reference sequence). This CDR3 is 17 amino acids long. Trimming removed 5 bases at V and 5 bases at J, with 19 bases between. CDR3 amino acids: CASSRDPVMLNNSPLHF. In nucleotides, the CDR3 is TGTGCCAGCAGCCGGGACCCAGTCATGCTGAATAATTCACCCCTCCACTTT.